This T cell receptor (beta chain) appears in the sequencing data of a study of T cell responses to AZD1222 COVID-19 vaccine. Study outcomes and limitations: None of the repertoires were sampled until the peak T cell response had passed. Increased Spike-specific TCR breadth and depth were observed after two AZD1222 doses.

The V end lost 4 bases, the J end lost 5 bases, and 11 bases lay between the germline ends. CDR3 length equals 13 residues. Germline-derived CDR1 and CDR2 are SGHAT and FQNNGV. The count of this clone is one. Its antigen is currently unknown. The data were produced by immunoSEQ multiplex PCR, yet TCRdb's version contains in-frame clones alone and is incomplete. The sample records approximately 200,000 clones, approximately 93% being singletons. Specimen: peripheral blood, collected 28 days after the second AZD1222 dose. The V and J genes are TRBV11-2 and TRBJ1-2, with TRBD1 as a possible D gene (6 bases). The clonotype originates from an adult who received the AZD1222 COVID-19 vaccine. The CDR3 nucleotides are TGTGCCAGCAGCTCCACAGGGTTATATGGCTACACCTTC. This codes for CASSSTGLYGYTF.